This TCR beta chain was sequenced in a study of cytomegalovirus exposure and HLA in healthy donors (dated by TCRdb to 2016 to 2017). With regard to the full study: In an earlier analysis of some 550 of the donors, approximately 300 Gb of sequence data and 95 million to 130 million unique TCR beta sequences from about 179 million T cells were reported. An early release covering more than 500 HLA-typed donors comprised about 300 gigabases of sequencing data and some 79 million unique TCR sequences. Of the roughly 400 genotyped donors, over 70% fell in the genetic ancestry cluster associated with self-reported Caucasian donors. The study was designed to test whether signatures of past pathogen exposure could be identified by cataloging public T cell receptors. The study used immunosequencing to profile the T cell repertoires of 666 subjects and linked those repertoires to cytomegalovirus serostatus. Along with the approximately 650-subject first cohort, a separate validation cohort of 120 different subjects was used. High-throughput TCR immunosequencing, statistical association of individual TCRs with disease status, and machine learning were combined to predict cytomegalovirus infection status. In a later analysis, previously published TCR beta repertoires from 500 to 750 donors were re-analyzed and high-resolution HLA genotyping was added so that TCR occurrence patterns could be studied. Rather than using new phenotypic data, the later analysis identified candidate immune exposures from TCR beta sequences and from how often those sequences occurred across donors. In an earlier analysis of 587 of the donors, high-throughput TCR beta sequencing was used to judge whether each TCR beta V gene segment behaved as functional or pseudogenic. Donor age, sex, ethnicity and CMV serostatus were compiled together with the repertoire data. In a later genetic analysis, genome-wide SNP genotypes for about 60% of the 666 donors were used, and that subset was treated as a discovery cohort. All discovery cohort repertoires had been generated on a single sequencing platform. HLA typing included class I and class II loci at four-digit resolution. Typing coverage varied by locus: roughly 629-630 donors for A, B, C, DRB1 and DQB1; roughly 500 for DQA1; 600 to 610 for DPA1; roughly 470 for DPB1. Because of strong linkage in the cohort, five DR-DQ haplotypes were treated as single units for association and clustering. Among 300 to 500 genotyped donors of the cohort, an average of around 220,000 unique TCR beta nucleotide sequences was sequenced per donor, of which roughly 18% were non-productive. On the study overall, not on this receptor specifically: Several of the top co-occurrence clusters appeared to be linked to parvovirus B19, influenza, CMV and Epstein-Barr virus, according to a later analysis. The cohort was sequenced for TCR beta chains only, and without alpha or paired-chain data the features that could be detected were limited. A later genetic analysis associated a missense DCLRE1C variant with V-gene and J-gene trimming of TCR beta chains, and an independent cohort replicated the association. In a later analysis, most CMV-associated TCR beta chains were found to appear HLA-restricted, with HLA associations seemingly driven largely by CMV exposure. The presence/absence analyses assumed that sequencing depth was roughly uniform across donors, and that assumption may not be true. In vitro tests confirmed that a few of the cytomegalovirus-associated TCR beta chains recognize cytomegalovirus antigens. In a later genetic analysis, fewer N-insertions in productive TCRs were reported among donors in an Asian-associated ancestry cluster than the approximately 710-donor mean. Because the 87-base-pair reads could not distinguish some IMGT-functional V segments, including TRBV6-2 and TRBV6-3, those segments were excluded. Compared with equally common non-associated chains, HLA-associated TCR beta chains in a later analysis were more clonally expanded and had lower generation probabilities. Assigning TCR associations to individual alleles was difficult when HLA alleles, especially DR and DQ, strongly co-occurred. At a false discovery rate of 0.05, a later analysis linked 16,000 or so TCR beta sequences to specific HLA alleles. The study gave a list of some 150 TCR beta chains associated with cytomegalovirus. An earlier analysis of around 540 of the donors showed that most TCR beta V segments appeared in productive rearrangements either about 87% or about 30% of the time, which broadly matched IMGT annotations. Across donors, most TCR sequences were observed very rarely, whereas some public TCRs were present in many individuals. The authors suggested that the approach could potentially be generalized to other disease states and immunological phenotypes. Cytomegalovirus status was reported to be diagnosed by the classifier with high specificity and sensitivity in both the original and validation cohorts. Linkage disequilibrium might explain the correlated functional status among segregating V segments, but an unknown experimental factor could not be ruled out. Because counts were too low, about 18 rarely observed V segments, including chromosome 9 orphons, were excluded from the earlier analysis of fewer than 650 of the donors. A further reported finding was that TCR beta sequences accurately predicted the HLA-A and HLA-B alleles for most subjects in the first cohort. Because HLA typing was unavailable for some donors at each locus, only the typed subset was used in association tests. According to a later analysis, TCR association rates differed among HLA loci, with DRB1 alleles showing the most associated TCRs and HLA-C alleles showing the fewest. A cluster of highly shared sequence variants was judged likely to be a technical artifact of the sequencing pipeline. CMV serostatus was the only immune exposure information available for the cohort.

A remark on this clone: Its antigen specificity is not known. No clone much larger than this one lies a single base away; base qualities are absent.

The library was made by the immunoSEQ multiplex PCR assay. A mixture of 60 forward primers for TCR Vbeta segments and 13 reverse primers for TCR Jbeta segments was used in the multiplex PCR. Amplification of the CDR3 region of rearranged TCR beta genes was performed with a multiplex PCR assay on genomic DNA. The amplified TCR beta libraries were sequenced on the Illumina HiSeq System as 87-base-pair reads. As for how the authors treated the data: A later analysis tallied approximately 87 million unique TCR beta chains across the 700 or so repertoires, and 10 million to 11 million of those chains were shared by two or more donors. A nearest-neighbor algorithm error-corrected the raw reads and collapsed the reads into unique sequences, merging closely related sequences to remove PCR and sequencing errors. Alignment of CDR3 sequences to IMGT reference sequences was used to assign V, D and J gene segments. For a sequence to be retained, a match of at least six nucleotides was required to both a V gene segment and a J gene segment. A rearrangement was called productive if the CDR3 had no stop codons and remained in frame with V and J, and every other rearrangement was called non-productive. CDR3 was defined by IMGT convention, running from the second conserved V-encoded cysteine to the conserved J-encoded phenylalanine. Sequences without an unambiguous match to a single V gene segment were excluded from the earlier analysis of about 630 of the donors. An earlier analysis of about 600 of the donors called V segments functional above 56.7% productive rearrangements and segregating when the between-donor standard deviation exceeded 5%. A statistical classification framework was developed to diagnose cytomegalovirus status using the catalog of TCR beta chain sequences. V and J gene assignment, in a later analysis, came from comparing TCR nucleotide sequences with IMGT/GENE-DB human TR gene sequences. In a later analysis, CDR3 sequences and most-parsimonious VDJ recombination scenarios were assigned using the TCRdist pipeline. A later analysis defined each TCR beta chain by its CDR3 amino acid sequence plus V-gene family, and excluded reads lacking a unique V-gene family. A later analysis removed 500 to 650 highly shared, low-generation-probability nucleotide sequences to deal with suspected cross-contamination and a sequencing artifact. A later analysis calculated a clonal expansion index for each public chain from normalized within-repertoire ranks of inferred template counts. In a later analysis, generation probabilities were computed with a VDJ recombination model fitted to out-of-frame rearrangements, and the resulting probabilities were checked against IGoR. In a later analysis, hypergeometric tests were used to score TCR-TCR, TCR-HLA and TCR-CMV co-occurrence, with a repertoire-size bias correction applied to TCR pairs. In a later analysis, false discovery rates were estimated by permuting HLA or CMV assignments 20 times. A later analysis grouped co-occurring TCRs with DBSCAN, adding TCRdist sequence similarity when clustering within HLA-allele-positive subsets. Repertoires with fewer than 30,000 or more than 120,000 public chains, plus five repertoires with anomalous nucleotide sharing, were excluded from co-occurrence clustering. This immuneACCESS table, as held by TCRdb, lists in-frame sequences with V and J called but not all clones. Of the missing ones, under half trace to an unresolved V gene in checked studies; the others have no known cause. The D gene and trimming were derived from the DNA, and the V and J assignments and clone size from that table. The sample records around 76,000 clones, roughly 73% of which are singletons. About 16% of the sample is taken by the ten largest.

The CDR3 holds 13 amino acids from the cysteine to the phenylalanine. Here the CDR3 DNA is all that survives: 39 bases in frame from base 1. Reading the germline V gene (reference sequence) gives CDR1 SGHNT and CDR2 YYREEE. The junction shows trimming of 1 base on V and 5 bases on J, and the gene matches do not reach 2 bases of it. In total, 500 to 700 healthy bone marrow donors made up the cohort. At the time of sampling, every cohort member was nominally healthy, though immune exposures that went unrecorded were likely present. The donor was CMV seropositive and was included in the group of 250 to 300 seropositive cohort members. Every donor gave a peripheral blood sample, and the peripheral blood mononuclear cells from that sample were used for TCR beta sequencing. The Qiagen DNeasy Blood Extraction Kit was used to extract genomic DNA from the blood cell samples.

The V and J genes are TRBV5-4 and TRBJ2-7, and TRBD2 aligns with 8 junction nucleotides. The clonotype comes from a woman aged 40-49 years in good health and CMV-seropositive. The sequenced sample consisted of PBMCs. The CDR3 loop reads CASSLREGNEQYF. The DNA sequence is given as TGTGCCAGCAGCTTGCGGGAGGGGAACGAGCAGTACTTC. Where the CDR3 stops, the reference TRBV5-4 and TRBJ2-7 genes take over; the full variable domain is ETGVTQSPTHLIKTRGQQVTLRCSSQSGHNTVSWYQQALGQGPQFIFQYYREEENGRGNFPPRFSGLQFPNYSSELNVNALELDDSALYLCASSLREGNEQYFGPGTRLTVT.